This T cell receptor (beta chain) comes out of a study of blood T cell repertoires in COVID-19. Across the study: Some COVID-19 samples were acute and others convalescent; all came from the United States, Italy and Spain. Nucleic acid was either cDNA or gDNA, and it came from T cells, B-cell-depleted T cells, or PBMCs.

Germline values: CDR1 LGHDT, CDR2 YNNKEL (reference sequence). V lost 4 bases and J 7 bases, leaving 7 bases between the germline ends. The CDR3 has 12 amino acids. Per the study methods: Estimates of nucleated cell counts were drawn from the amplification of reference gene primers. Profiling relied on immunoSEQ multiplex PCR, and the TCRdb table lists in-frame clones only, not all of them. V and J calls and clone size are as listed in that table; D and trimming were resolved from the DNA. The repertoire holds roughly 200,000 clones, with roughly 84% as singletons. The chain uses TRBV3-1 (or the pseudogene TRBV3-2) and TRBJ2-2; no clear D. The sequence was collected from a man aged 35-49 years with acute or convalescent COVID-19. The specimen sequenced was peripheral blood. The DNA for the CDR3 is TGTGCCAGCAGCCGGCAACGCGGGGAGCTGTTTTTT. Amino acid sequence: CASSRQRGELFF.